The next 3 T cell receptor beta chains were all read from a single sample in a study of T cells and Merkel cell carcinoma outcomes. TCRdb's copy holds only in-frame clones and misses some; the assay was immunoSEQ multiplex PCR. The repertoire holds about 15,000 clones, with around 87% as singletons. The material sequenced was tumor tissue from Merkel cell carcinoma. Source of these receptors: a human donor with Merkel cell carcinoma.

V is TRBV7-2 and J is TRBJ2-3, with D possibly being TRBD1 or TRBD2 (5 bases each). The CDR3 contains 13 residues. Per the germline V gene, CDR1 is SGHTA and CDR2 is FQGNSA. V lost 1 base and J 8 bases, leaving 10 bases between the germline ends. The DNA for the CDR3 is TGTGCCAGCAGCTTAGAAAAGGGACGTACGCAGTATTTT. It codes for CASSLEKGRTQYF.

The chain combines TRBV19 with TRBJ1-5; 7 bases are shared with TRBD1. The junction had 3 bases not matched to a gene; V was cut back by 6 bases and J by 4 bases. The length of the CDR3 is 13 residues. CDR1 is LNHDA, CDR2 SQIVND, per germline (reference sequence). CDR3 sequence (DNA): TGTGCCAGTAGGGGACAGTTTAATCAGCCCCAGCATTTT. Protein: CASRGQFNQPQHF.

This CDR3 reads CTSSQGISGGQETQYF. Written as DNA, the CDR3 is TGCACCAGCAGCCAAGGGATTAGCGGGGGACAAGAGACCCAGTACTTC. The chain recombines TRBV1 with TRBJ2-5; TRBD2, the table's D call, lacks a check against the DNA. TRBV1 has pseudogene status. CDR3 size: 16 residues.